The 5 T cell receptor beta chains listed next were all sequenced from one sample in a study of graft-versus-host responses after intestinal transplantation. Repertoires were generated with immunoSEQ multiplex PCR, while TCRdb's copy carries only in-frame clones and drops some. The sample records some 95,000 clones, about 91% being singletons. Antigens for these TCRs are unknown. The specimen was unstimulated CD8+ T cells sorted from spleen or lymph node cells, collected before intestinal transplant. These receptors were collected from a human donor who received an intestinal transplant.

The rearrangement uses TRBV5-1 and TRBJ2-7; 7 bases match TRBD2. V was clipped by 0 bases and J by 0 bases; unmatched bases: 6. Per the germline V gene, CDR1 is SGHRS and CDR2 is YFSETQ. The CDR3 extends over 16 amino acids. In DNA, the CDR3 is TGCGCCAGCAGCTTGGTGGCTAGCGGATTCTCCTACGAGCAGTACTTC. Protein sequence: CASSLVASGFSYEQYF.

The CDR3 region has the DNA TGCGCCAGCAGCTTGTCGGGAGGCCCCGGGGAGCTGTTTTTT. Translation: CASSLSGGPGELFF. The genes are TRBV5-1 and TRBJ2-2; 7 nucleotides align to TRBD2. J was trimmed by 6 bases and V by 1 base; bases with no gene match: 3. Germline V lookup: CDR1 SGHRS, CDR2 YFSETQ. The CDR3 is made up of 14 amino acids.

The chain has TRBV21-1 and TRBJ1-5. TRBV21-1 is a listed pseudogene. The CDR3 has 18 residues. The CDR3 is CASSKRMTSEFGNQPQHF. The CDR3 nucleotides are TGTGCCAGCAGCAAGCGGATGACTAGCGAGTTTGGAAATCAGCCCCAGCATTTT.

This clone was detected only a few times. The CDR3 loop is CSVESTGYTF. The CDR3 region has the DNA TGCAGCGTTGAGAGCACGGGCTACACCTTC. V usage is TRBV29-1 and J usage is TRBJ1-2, with D unresolved. The CDR3 length is 10 residues. CDR1 SQVTM and CDR2 ANQGSEA come from the germline V gene. The V and J ends lost 3 bases and 8 bases respectively, with 7 bases between them.

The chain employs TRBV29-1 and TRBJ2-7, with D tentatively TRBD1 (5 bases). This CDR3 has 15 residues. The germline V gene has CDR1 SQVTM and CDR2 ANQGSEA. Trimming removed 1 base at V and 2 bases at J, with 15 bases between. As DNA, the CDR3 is TGCAGCGTTGAAGGCCTTGCAGGGAAGCCCTACGAGCAGTACTTC. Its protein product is CSVEGLAGKPYEQYF.